A selection of T cell receptor beta chains follows, all from one sample in a study of blood T cell repertoires in COVID-19. Assay: immunoSEQ multiplex PCR; the TCRdb copy retains only in-frame clones and omits some. The sample has 55,000 to 80,000 clones, nearly 90% seen once. Sequenced sample: peripheral blood. Source of these receptors: a man aged 50 to 59 with active COVID-19. The CDR3 runs from the conserved cysteine through the conserved F or W. D genes are given only for firm matches. Only part of the rows carry a size: once, few, many, or a class if the clone is expanded.

j_call: TRBJ1-5
v_call: TRBV2
clone_size: few
d_call: NA
cdr3_aa: CASSEAGAQGLFQPQHF
cdr3_nt: TGTGCCAGCAGTGAAGCAGGGGCACAGGGACTATTTCAGCCCCAGCATTTT

j_call: TRBJ1-4
v_call: TRBV11-2
clone_size: NA
d_call: NA
cdr3_aa: CASSPGGGNEKLFF
cdr3_nt: TGTGCCAGCAGCCCGGGGGGGGGTAATGAAAAACTGTTTTTT

j_call: TRBJ2-3
v_call: TRBV9
clone_size: NA
d_call: NA
cdr3_aa: CASSVTSQGTDTQYF
cdr3_nt: TGTGCCAGCAGTGTGACTAGTCAGGGCACAGATACGCAGTATTTT

j_call: TRBJ1-6
v_call: TRBV7-2
clone_size: few
d_call: TRBD1
cdr3_aa: CASSRMTGFDNSPLHF
cdr3_nt: TGTGCCAGCAGCCGCATGACAGGGTTTGATAATTCACCCCTCCACTTT

j_call: TRBJ1-1
v_call: TRBV11-3
clone_size: NA
d_call: TRBD1
cdr3_aa: CASSPRQGTTEAFF
cdr3_nt: TGTGCCAGCAGCCCCCGACAGGGGACCACTGAAGCTTTCTTT

j_call: TRBJ2-7
v_call: TRBV30
clone_size: NA
d_call: NA
cdr3_aa: CAWSTGGLYEQYF
cdr3_nt: TGTGCCTGGAGTACGGGGGGCCTTTACGAGCAGTACTTC

j_call: TRBJ2-1
v_call: TRBV4-3
clone_size: NA
d_call: NA
cdr3_aa: CASSHLRASADEQFF
cdr3_nt: TGCGCCAGCAGCCACCTGCGGGCTAGTGCAGATGAGCAGTTCTTC

j_call: TRBJ1-5
v_call: TRBV7-2
clone_size: NA
d_call: NA
cdr3_aa: CASSYNAAHSNQPQHF
cdr3_nt: TGTGCCAGCAGTTATAACGCGGCCCATAGCAATCAGCCCCAGCATTTT

j_call: TRBJ2-7
v_call: TRBV11-3
clone_size: NA
d_call: TRBD1
cdr3_aa: CASSLGKDRGSEQYF
cdr3_nt: TGTGCCAGCAGCTTAGGGAAGGACAGGGGCAGCGAGCAGTACTTC

j_call: TRBJ1-2
v_call: TRBV5-6
clone_size: NA
d_call: NA
cdr3_aa: CASSLSGQKNYGYTF
cdr3_nt: TGTGCCAGCAGCTTGTCAGGGCAAAAAAACTATGGCTACACCTTC

j_call: TRBJ2-7
v_call: TRBV5-1
clone_size: NA
d_call: TRBD2
cdr3_aa: CASSLLAGASYEQYF
cdr3_nt: TGCGCCAGCAGCTTACTAGCGGGGGCTTCCTACGAGCAGTACTTC

j_call: TRBJ1-2
v_call: TRBV28
clone_size: NA
d_call: TRBD1
cdr3_aa: CASSDPRGPYGYTF
cdr3_nt: TGTGCCAGCAGTGACCCCAGGGGGCCCTATGGCTACACCTTC

j_call: TRBJ1-3
v_call: TRBV9
clone_size: NA
d_call: NA
cdr3_aa: CASSPPDTHSGNTIYF
cdr3_nt: TGTGCCAGCAGCCCACCCGACACCCACTCTGGAAACACCATATATTTT

j_call: TRBJ2-4
v_call: TRBV12-3/TRBV12-4
clone_size: NA
d_call: NA
cdr3_aa: CASTPTSKNIQYF
cdr3_nt: TGTGCCAGCACCCCGACTAGCAAAAACATTCAGTACTTC

j_call: TRBJ1-1
v_call: TRBV4-3
clone_size: once
d_call: NA
cdr3_aa: CASSQDVARPNTEAFF
cdr3_nt: TGCGCCAGCAGCCAAGATGTGGCCAGGCCGAACACTGAAGCTTTCTTT

j_call: TRBJ1-4
v_call: TRBV19
clone_size: few
d_call: NA
cdr3_aa: CASSPSTGPNEKLFF
cdr3_nt: TGTGCCAGTAGTCCTTCGACAGGACCTAATGAAAAACTGTTTTTT

j_call: TRBJ1-2
v_call: TRBV30
clone_size: NA
d_call: NA
cdr3_aa: CASLAERRGGDRNRANYGYTF
cdr3_nt: TGTGCCTCCCTTGCGGAGAGAAGAGGGGGGGACCGCAACAGGGCTAACTATGGCTACACCTTC

j_call: TRBJ1-2
v_call: TRBV30
clone_size: NA
d_call: NA
cdr3_aa: CAWSVPDFEYTF
cdr3_nt: TGTGCCTGGAGTGTACCCGATTTCGAGTACACCTTC

j_call: TRBJ1-2
v_call: TRBV27
clone_size: once
d_call: NA
cdr3_aa: CASSGLQGRDGYTF
cdr3_nt: TGTGCCAGCAGTGGATTACAGGGTAGGGACGGCTACACCTTC

j_call: TRBJ2-7
v_call: TRBV5-1
clone_size: NA
d_call: NA
cdr3_aa: CASSLQQLFNEQYF
cdr3_nt: TGCGCCAGCAGCTTGCAACAGCTCTTCAACGAGCAGTACTTC

j_call: TRBJ2-7
v_call: TRBV7-2
clone_size: NA
d_call: NA
cdr3_aa: CASSFRGRSPYEQYF
cdr3_nt: TGTGCCAGCAGCTTCCGGGGTCGTTCTCCCTACGAGCAGTACTTC

j_call: TRBJ2-7
v_call: TRBV6-5
clone_size: NA
d_call: NA
cdr3_aa: CASSYRLSYEQYF
cdr3_nt: TGTGCCAGCAGTTACCGACTTTCCTACGAGCAGTACTTC

j_call: TRBJ2-1
v_call: TRBV12-5
clone_size: NA
d_call: TRBD2
cdr3_aa: CASGPTSGGYNEQFF
cdr3_nt: TGTGCTAGTGGCCCGACTAGCGGGGGGTACAATGAGCAGTTCTTC

j_call: TRBJ1-1
v_call: TRBV7-9
clone_size: NA
d_call: TRBD1
cdr3_aa: CASSWGDSEAFF
cdr3_nt: TGTGCCAGCAGCTGGGGGGACAGCGAAGCTTTCTTT

j_call: TRBJ2-2
v_call: TRBV30
clone_size: NA
d_call: TRBD2
cdr3_aa: CAWTLGTSIPGELFF
cdr3_nt: TGTGCCTGGACTCTCGGGACTAGCATTCCCGGGGAGCTGTTTTTT

j_call: TRBJ1-5
v_call: TRBV30
clone_size: NA
d_call: NA
cdr3_aa: CAWSVPTYYSNQPQHF
cdr3_nt: TGTGCCTGGAGTGTACCAACGTACTATAGCAATCAGCCCCAGCATTTT

j_call: TRBJ2-3
v_call: TRBV7-9
clone_size: NA
d_call: NA
cdr3_aa: CASDKSTDTQYF
cdr3_nt: TGTGCCAGTGACAAGTCCACAGATACGCAGTATTTT

j_call: TRBJ1-6
v_call: TRBV19
clone_size: NA
d_call: NA
cdr3_aa: CASRALRIIVSPLHF
cdr3_nt: TGTGCCAGTAGAGCCCTCAGGATAATAGTTTCACCCCTCCACTTT

j_call: TRBJ1-2
v_call: TRBV19
clone_size: NA
d_call: NA
cdr3_aa: CASSDVTEVLNYGYTF
cdr3_nt: TGTGCCAGTAGTGACGTGACTGAAGTTCTTAACTATGGCTACACCTTC

j_call: TRBJ1-2
v_call: TRBV10-1
clone_size: few
d_call: NA
cdr3_aa: CASSESGEDPYGYTF
cdr3_nt: TGCGCCAGCAGTGAGTCGGGGGAGGACCCCTATGGCTACACCTTC

j_call: TRBJ2-7
v_call: TRBV7-3
clone_size: NA
d_call: TRBD1
cdr3_aa: CASSQGDSSTYEQYF
cdr3_nt: TGTGCCAGCAGCCAAGGGGACAGCTCGACCTACGAGCAGTACTTC

j_call: TRBJ2-1
v_call: TRBV20-1
clone_size: NA
d_call: NA
cdr3_aa: CSAPYYNEQFF
cdr3_nt: TGCAGTGCCCCTTACTACAATGAGCAGTTCTTC

j_call: TRBJ1-2
v_call: TRBV6-1
clone_size: NA
d_call: TRBD1
cdr3_aa: CASSDGQALYGYTF
cdr3_nt: TGTGCCAGCAGTGACGGACAGGCCCTCTATGGCTACACCTTC

j_call: TRBJ2-7
v_call: TRBV27
clone_size: NA
d_call: TRBD2
cdr3_aa: CASSFLGTKYEQYF
cdr3_nt: TGTGCCAGCAGTTTTCTCGGGACTAAGTACGAGCAGTACTTC

j_call: TRBJ1-2
v_call: TRBV2
clone_size: NA
d_call: NA
cdr3_aa: CARPDGGARVNYGYTF
cdr3_nt: TGTGCCAGACCCGACGGGGGGGCGCGAGTTAACTATGGCTACACCTTC

j_call: TRBJ1-6
v_call: TRBV27
clone_size: NA
d_call: NA
cdr3_aa: CASSFQGGNSPLHF
cdr3_nt: TGTGCCAGCAGTTTTCAGGGTGGTAATTCACCCCTCCACTTT

j_call: TRBJ2-7
v_call: TRBV30
clone_size: NA
d_call: TRBD1
cdr3_aa: CAWSIGQGAYEQYF
cdr3_nt: TGTGCCTGGAGTATAGGACAGGGAGCCTACGAGCAGTACTTC

j_call: TRBJ2-2
v_call: TRBV5-1
clone_size: NA
d_call: TRBD2
cdr3_aa: CASSSLAGANTGELFF
cdr3_nt: TGCGCCAGCAGCTCACTAGCGGGGGCTAACACCGGGGAGCTGTTTTTT

j_call: TRBJ2-5
v_call: TRBV6-6
clone_size: NA
d_call: NA
cdr3_aa: CASSRFQGETQYF
cdr3_nt: TGTGCCAGCAGCCGCTTCCAGGGGGAGACCCAGTACTTC

j_call: TRBJ1-5
v_call: TRBV3-1/TRBV3-2
clone_size: once
d_call: TRBD1
cdr3_aa: CASSLNRPGGNDQPQHF
cdr3_nt: TGTGCCAGCAGCCTAAACCGGCCAGGGGGCAACGATCAGCCCCAGCATTTT

j_call: TRBJ2-7
v_call: TRBV7-2
clone_size: once
d_call: TRBD1
cdr3_aa: CASSPGQGRNEQYF
cdr3_nt: TGTGCCAGCAGCCCGGGACAGGGTAGGAACGAGCAGTACTTC

j_call: TRBJ1-1
v_call: TRBV5-1
clone_size: NA
d_call: NA
cdr3_aa: CASSLQGMNTEAFF
cdr3_nt: TGCGCCAGCAGCCTGCAGGGGATGAACACTGAAGCTTTCTTT